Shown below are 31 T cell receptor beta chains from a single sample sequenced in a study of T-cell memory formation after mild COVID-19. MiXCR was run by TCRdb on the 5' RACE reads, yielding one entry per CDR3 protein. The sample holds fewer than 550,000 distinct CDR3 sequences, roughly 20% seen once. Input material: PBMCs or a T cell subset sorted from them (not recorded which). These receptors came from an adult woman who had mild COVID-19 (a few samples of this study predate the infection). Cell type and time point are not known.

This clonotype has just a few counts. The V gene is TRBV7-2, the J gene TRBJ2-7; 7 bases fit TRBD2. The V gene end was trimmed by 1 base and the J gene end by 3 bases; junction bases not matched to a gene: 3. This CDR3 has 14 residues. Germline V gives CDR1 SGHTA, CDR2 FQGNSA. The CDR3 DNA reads TGTGCCAGCAGCTTAGGTAGCGGGCTCTACGAGCAGTACTTC. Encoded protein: CASSLGSGLYEQYF.

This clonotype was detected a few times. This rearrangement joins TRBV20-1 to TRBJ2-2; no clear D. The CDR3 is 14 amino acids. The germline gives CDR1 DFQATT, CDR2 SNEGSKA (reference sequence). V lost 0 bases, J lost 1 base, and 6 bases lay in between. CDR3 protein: CSARDRRNTGELFF. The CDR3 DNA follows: TGCAGTGCTAGAGACCGGAGGAACACCGGGGAGCTGTTTTTT.

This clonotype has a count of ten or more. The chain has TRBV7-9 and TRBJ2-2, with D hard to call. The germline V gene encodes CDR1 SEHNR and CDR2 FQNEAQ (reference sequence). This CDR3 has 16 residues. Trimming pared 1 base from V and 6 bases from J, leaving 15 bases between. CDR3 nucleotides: TGTGCCAGCAGCTTAGTACAGACCGTAGGCTCCGGGGAGCTGTTTTTT. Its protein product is CASSLVQTVGSGELFF. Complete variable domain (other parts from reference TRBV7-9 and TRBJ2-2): DTGVSQNPRHKITKRGQNVTFRCDPISEHNRLYWYRQTLGQGPEFLTYFQNEAQLEKSRLLSDRFSAERPKGSFSTLEIQRTEQGDSAMYLCASSLVQTVGSGELFFGEGSRLTVL.

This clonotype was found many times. The CDR3 bases are TGTGCCAGCAGCCAGCCCACCGGGACAGCGAACACTGAAGCTTTCTTT. It yields the protein CASSQPTGTANTEAFF. J is TRBJ1-1 and V is TRBV4-2; 7 positions agree with TRBD1. V shed 3 bases, J shed 1 base, and the junction held 8 bases outside the gene matches. The length of the CDR3 is 16 residues. The germline V gene has CDR1 LGHNA and CDR2 YNFKEQ.

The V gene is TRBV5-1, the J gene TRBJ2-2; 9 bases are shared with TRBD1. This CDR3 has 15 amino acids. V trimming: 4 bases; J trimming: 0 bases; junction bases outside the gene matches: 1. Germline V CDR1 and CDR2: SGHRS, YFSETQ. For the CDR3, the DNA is TGCGCCAGCAGCCGACAGGGGGCGAACACCGGGGAGCTGTTTTTT. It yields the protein CASSRQGANTGELFF. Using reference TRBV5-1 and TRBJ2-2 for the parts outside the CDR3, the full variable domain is KAGVTQTPRYLIKTRGQQVTLSCSPISGHRSVSWYQQTPGQGLQFLFEYFSETQRNKGNFPGRFSGRQFSNSRSEMNVSTLELGDSALYLCASSRQGANTGELFFGEGSRLTVL.

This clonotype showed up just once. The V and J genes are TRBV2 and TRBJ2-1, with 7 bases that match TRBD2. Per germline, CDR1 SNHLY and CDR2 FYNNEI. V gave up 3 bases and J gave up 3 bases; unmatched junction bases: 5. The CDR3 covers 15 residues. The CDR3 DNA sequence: TGTGCCAGCAGTGATGGGCGGGGGAACTACAATGAGCAGTTCTTC. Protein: CASSDGRGNYNEQFF.

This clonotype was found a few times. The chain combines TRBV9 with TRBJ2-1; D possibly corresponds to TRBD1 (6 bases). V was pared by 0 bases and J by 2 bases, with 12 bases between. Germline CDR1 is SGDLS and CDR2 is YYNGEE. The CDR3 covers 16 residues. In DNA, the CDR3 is TGTGCCAGCAGCGTAGCCCCGGACAGTACCTACAATGAGCAGTTCTTC. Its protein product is CASSVAPDSTYNEQFF.

CDR3 coding DNA: TGTGCCAGCAGTCCCCGGGCTCAGACCGGAGATACGCAGTATTTT. Its protein product is CASSPRAQTGDTQYF. The genes are TRBV12-3 or TRBV12-4 and TRBJ2-3; D remains ambiguous. V lost 5 bases and J lost 5, with 17 bases in between. This CDR3 spans 15 amino acids.

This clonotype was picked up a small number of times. The CDR3 region is CSARDPAPSGNTIYF. The CDR3, as DNA: TGCAGTGCTAGAGACCCGGCACCCTCTGGAAACACCATATATTTT. V and J are TRBV20-1 and TRBJ1-3; D gene unclear. Germline CDR1 DFQATT, CDR2 SNEGSKA (reference sequence). Trimming stripped 0 bases from V and 0 bases from J, with 9 bases between. The CDR3 consists of 15 residues.

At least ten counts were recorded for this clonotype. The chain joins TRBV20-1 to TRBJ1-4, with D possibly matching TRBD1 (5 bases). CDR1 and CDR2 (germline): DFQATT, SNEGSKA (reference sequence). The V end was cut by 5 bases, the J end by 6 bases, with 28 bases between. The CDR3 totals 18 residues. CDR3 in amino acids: CSAARGPQGLRWDEKLFF. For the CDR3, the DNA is TGCAGTGCTGCCCGGGGTCCGCAGGGACTAAGATGGGATGAAAAACTGTTTTTT.

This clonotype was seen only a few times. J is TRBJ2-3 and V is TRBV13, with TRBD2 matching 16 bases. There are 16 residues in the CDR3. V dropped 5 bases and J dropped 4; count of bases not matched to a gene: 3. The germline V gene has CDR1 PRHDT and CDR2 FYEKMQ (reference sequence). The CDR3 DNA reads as TGTGCCAGCAGCCTGGGACTAGCGGGGGGGTCAGATACGCAGTATTTT. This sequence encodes CASSLGLAGGSDTQYF.

Here the CDR3 reads CSVGSRGRAGELFF. CDR3 nucleotides: TGCAGCGTTGGGTCCCGCGGGAGGGCCGGGGAGCTGTTTTTT. V gene TRBV29-1 combines with J gene TRBJ2-2; 9 bases fit TRBD2. The germline V gene encodes CDR1 SQVTM and CDR2 ANQGSEA. J lost 6 bases, V lost 4 bases, and 6 bases had no gene match. CDR3 size: 14 residues.

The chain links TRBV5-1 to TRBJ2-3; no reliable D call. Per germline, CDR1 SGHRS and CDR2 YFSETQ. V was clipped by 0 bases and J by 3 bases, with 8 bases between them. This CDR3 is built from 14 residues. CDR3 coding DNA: TGCGCCAGCAGCTTGGAACAGTTGACAGATACGCAGTATTTT. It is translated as CASSLEQLTDTQYF.

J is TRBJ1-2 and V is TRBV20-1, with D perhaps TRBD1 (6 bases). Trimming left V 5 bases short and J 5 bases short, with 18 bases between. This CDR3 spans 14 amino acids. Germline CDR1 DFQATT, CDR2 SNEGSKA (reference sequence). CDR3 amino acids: CSAPGGQGGYGYTF. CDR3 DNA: TGCAGTGCTCCGGGGGGGCAGGGCGGTTATGGCTACACCTTC.

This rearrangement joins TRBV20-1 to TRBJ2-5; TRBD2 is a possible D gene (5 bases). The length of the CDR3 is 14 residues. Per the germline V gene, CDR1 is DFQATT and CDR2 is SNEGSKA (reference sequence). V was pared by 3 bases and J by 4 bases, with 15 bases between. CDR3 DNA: TGCAGTGCTAGTGGGGTCCTAGAGGGAGAGACCCAGTACTTC. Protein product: CSASGVLEGETQYF.

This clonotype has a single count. CDR3 amino acids: CASSPASGQPQHF. The CDR3 coding sequence is TGTGCCAGCAGTCCAGCGTCGGGTCAGCCCCAGCATTTT. The rearrangement links TRBV6-1 to TRBJ1-5; D not certain. V lost 5 bases and J lost 6, with 11 bases in between. The CDR3 is made up of 13 amino acids. Germline V gene sequence: CDR1 MNHNS, CDR2 SASEGT.

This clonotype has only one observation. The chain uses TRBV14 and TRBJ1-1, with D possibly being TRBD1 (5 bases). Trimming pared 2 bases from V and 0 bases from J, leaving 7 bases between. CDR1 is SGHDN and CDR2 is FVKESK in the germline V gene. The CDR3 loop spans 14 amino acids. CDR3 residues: CASSQRGVNTEAFF. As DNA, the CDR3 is TGTGCCAGCAGCCAAAGAGGGGTGAACACTGAAGCTTTCTTT.

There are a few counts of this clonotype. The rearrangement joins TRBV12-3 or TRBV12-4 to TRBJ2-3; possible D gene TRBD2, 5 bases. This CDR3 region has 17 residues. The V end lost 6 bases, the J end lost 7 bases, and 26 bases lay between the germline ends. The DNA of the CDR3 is TGTGCCAGCAGCCCCTCAGGAACGGAGGTTTTAGGCTATACGCAGTATTTT. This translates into CASSPSGTEVLGYTQYF.

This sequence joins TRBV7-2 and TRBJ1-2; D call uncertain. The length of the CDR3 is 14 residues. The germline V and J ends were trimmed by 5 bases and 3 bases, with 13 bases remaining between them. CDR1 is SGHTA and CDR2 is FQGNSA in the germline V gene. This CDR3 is CASSPHGNYYGYTF. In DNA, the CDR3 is TGTGCCAGCAGCCCCCACGGGAACTACTATGGCTACACCTTC. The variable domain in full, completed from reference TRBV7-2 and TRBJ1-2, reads GAGVSQSPSNKVTEKGKDVELRCDPISGHTALYWYRQSLGQGLEFLIYFQGNSAPDKSGLPSDRFSAERTGGSVSTLTIQRTQQEDSAVYLCASSPHGNYYGYTFGSGTRLTVV.

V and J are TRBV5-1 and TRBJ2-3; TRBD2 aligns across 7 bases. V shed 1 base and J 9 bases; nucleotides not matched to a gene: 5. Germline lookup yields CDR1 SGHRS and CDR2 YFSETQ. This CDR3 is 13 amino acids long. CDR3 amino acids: CASSLHFGGTQYF. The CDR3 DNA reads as TGCGCCAGCAGCTTGCACTTCGGGGGGACGCAGTATTTT.

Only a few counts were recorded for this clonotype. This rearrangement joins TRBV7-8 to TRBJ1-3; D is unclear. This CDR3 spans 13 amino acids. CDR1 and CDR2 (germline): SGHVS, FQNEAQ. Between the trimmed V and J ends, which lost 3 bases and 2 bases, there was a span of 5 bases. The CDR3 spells CASSFSAGNTIYF. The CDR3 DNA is TGTGCCAGCAGCTTCTCAGCTGGAAACACCATATATTTT. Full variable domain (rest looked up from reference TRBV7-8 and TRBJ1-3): GAGVSQSPRYKVAKRGQDVALRCDPISGHVSLFWYQQALGQGPEFLTYFQNEAQLDKSGLPSDRFFAERPEGSVSTLKIQRTQQEDSAVYLCASSFSAGNTIYFGEGSWLTVV.

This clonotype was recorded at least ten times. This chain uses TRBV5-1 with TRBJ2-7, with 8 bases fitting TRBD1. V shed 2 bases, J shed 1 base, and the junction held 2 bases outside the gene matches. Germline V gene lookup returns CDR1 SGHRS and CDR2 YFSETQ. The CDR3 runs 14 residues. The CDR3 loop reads CASSLDRGSYEQYF. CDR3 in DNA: TGCGCCAGCAGCTTAGACAGGGGATCCTACGAGCAGTACTTC.

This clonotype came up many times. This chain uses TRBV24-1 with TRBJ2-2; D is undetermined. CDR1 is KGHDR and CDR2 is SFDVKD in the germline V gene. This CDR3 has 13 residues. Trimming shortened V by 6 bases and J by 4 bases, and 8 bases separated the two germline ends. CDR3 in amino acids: CATSWLGTGELFF. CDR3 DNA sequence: TGTGCCACCAGTTGGTTGGGCACCGGGGAGCTGTTTTTT.

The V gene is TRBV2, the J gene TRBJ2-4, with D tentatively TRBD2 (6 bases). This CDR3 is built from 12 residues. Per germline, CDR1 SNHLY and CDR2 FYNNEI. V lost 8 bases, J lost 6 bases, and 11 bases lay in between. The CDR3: CASLGGLNIQYF. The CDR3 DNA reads TGTGCCAGCCTTGGGGGGTTAAACATTCAGTACTTC.

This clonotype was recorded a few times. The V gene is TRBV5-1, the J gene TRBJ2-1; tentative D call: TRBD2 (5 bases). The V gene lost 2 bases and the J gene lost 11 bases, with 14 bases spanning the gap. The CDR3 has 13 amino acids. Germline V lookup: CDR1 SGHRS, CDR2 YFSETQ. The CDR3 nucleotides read TGCGCCAGCAGCTTATCGCTAGCCAGCCAGCAGTTCTTC. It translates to CASSLSLASQQFF.

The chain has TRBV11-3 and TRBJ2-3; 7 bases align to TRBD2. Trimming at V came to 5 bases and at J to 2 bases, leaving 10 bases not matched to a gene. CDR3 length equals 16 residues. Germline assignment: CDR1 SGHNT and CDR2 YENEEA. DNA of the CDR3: TGTGCCAGCAGCGCTTTCGGGGGGACGACCACAGATACGCAGTATTTT. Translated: CASSAFGGTTTDTQYF.

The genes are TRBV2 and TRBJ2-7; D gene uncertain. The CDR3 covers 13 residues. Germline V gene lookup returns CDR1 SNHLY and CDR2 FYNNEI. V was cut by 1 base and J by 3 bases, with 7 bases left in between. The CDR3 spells CASSEGADYEQYF. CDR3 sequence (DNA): TGTGCCAGCAGTGAAGGGGCAGACTACGAGCAGTACTTC.

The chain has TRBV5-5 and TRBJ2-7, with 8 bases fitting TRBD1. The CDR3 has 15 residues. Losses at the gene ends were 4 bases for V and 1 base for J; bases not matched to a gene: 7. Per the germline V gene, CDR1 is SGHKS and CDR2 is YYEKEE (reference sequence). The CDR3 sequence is CASSKQQGGSYEQYF. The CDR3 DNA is TGTGCCAGCAGCAAACAACAGGGGGGATCCTACGAGCAGTACTTC. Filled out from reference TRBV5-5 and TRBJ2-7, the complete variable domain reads DAGVTQSPTHLIKTRGQQVTLRCSPISGHKSVSWYQQVLGQGPQFIFQYYEKEERGRGNFPDRFSARQFPNYSSELNVNALLLGDSALYLCASSKQQGGSYEQYFGPGTRLTVT.

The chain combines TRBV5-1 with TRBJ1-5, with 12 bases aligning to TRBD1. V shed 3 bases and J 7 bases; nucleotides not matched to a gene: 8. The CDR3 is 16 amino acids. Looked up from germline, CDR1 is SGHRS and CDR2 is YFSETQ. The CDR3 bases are TGCGCCAGCAGCTACCGGGACAGGGGGCTAGGGCAGCCCCAGCATTTT. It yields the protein CASSYRDRGLGQPQHF.

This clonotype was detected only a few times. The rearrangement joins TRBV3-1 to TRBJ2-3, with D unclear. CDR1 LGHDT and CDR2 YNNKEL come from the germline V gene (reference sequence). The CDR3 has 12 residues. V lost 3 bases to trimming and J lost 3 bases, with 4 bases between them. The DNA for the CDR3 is TGTGCCAGCAGCCACCAGACAGATACGCAGTATTTT. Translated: CASSHQTDTQYF.

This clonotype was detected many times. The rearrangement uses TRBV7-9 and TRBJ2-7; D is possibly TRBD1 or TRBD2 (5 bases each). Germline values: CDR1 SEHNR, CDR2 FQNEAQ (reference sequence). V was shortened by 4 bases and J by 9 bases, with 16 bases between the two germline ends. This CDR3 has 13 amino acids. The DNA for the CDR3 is TGTGCCAGCAGCTCGGGACCCCGCCTAGGGCAGTACTTC. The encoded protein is CASSSGPRLGQYF.